What follows are 22 T cell receptor beta chains derived from one specimen sequenced in a study of T cell responses to AZD1222 COVID-19 vaccine. The table came from immunoSEQ multiplex PCR; TCRdb's copy has only in-frame clones and leaves some out. The data hold 150,000 to 200,000 clones, with just over 85% observed a single time. Sequencing was performed on peripheral blood, taken 28 days after the second AZD1222 dose. The receptors derive from an adult who received the AZD1222 COVID-19 vaccine.

The V gene is TRBV5-1, the J gene TRBJ2-7, with TRBD1 identical over 10 bases. This CDR3 comprises 16 residues. V trimming: 3 bases; J trimming: 4 bases; junction bases outside the gene matches: 10. The germline gives CDR1 SGHRS, CDR2 YFSETQ. CDR3 region: CASSYGVGGQGYEQYF. In DNA, the CDR3 is TGCGCCAGCAGCTATGGAGTAGGGGGACAGGGGTACGAGCAGTACTTC.

This chain uses TRBV3-1 (or the pseudogene TRBV3-2) with TRBJ2-2, with 8 bases that match TRBD2. Germline CDR1 LGHDT, CDR2 YNNKEL (reference sequence). Trimming at V came to 0 bases and at J to 5 bases, leaving 8 bases not matched to a gene. This CDR3 comprises 17 residues. CDR3 bases: TGTGCCAGCAGCCAAGAATTAAGCGGGGGCGGGACCGGGGAGCTGTTTTTT. The encoded protein is CASSQELSGGGTGELFF.

This chain joins TRBV3-1 (or the pseudogene TRBV3-2) and TRBJ1-5; D unclear. V was clipped by 2 bases and J by 5 bases, with 4 bases between them. The CDR3 runs 12 residues. Germline CDR1 is LGHDT and CDR2 is YNNKEL (reference sequence). CDR3 in amino acids: CASSQQDQPQHF. CDR3 nucleotides: TGTGCCAGCAGCCAACAGGATCAGCCCCAGCATTTT.

V gene TRBV7-2 combines with J gene TRBJ1-2, with 12 bases fitting TRBD1. The V gene's germline CDR1 is SGHTA and CDR2 FQGNSA. The V and J ends lost 4 bases and 4 bases, in that order; junction bases with no gene match: 7. This CDR3 spans 16 amino acids. CDR3 loop: CASSSAGTGGIYGYTF. In DNA form, the CDR3 reads TGTGCCAGCAGCTCCGCCGGGACAGGGGGCATCTATGGCTACACCTTC.

V and J are TRBV6-1 and TRBJ1-2; D is unresolved. Looked up from germline, CDR1 is MNHNS and CDR2 is SASEGT. V shed 7 bases and J shed 10 bases, with 16 bases lying between them. CDR3 length: 12 residues. The CDR3 DNA follows: TGTGCCAGCACCGAGCTCGCGCAGACCTACACCTTC. Amino acids: CASTELAQTYTF.

This chain uses TRBV19 with TRBJ1-1; no firm D call. This CDR3 region has 14 residues. CDR1 is LNHDA, CDR2 SQIVND, per germline (reference sequence). V shed 6 bases and J shed 1 base, with 12 bases lying between them. CDR3 DNA sequence: TGTGCCAGTAGAGCCCAAGGCCCGAACACTGAAGCTTTCTTT. Amino acid sequence: CASRAQGPNTEAFF.

This sequence joins TRBV28 and TRBJ1-2, with D perhaps matching TRBD1 (5 bases). V was cut by 2 bases and J by 6 bases, with 16 bases left in between. CDR3 length equals 15 residues. Germline assignment: CDR1 MDHEN and CDR2 SYDVKM. The chain's CDR3 is CASSLTRVRGDGYTF. DNA for the CDR3: TGTGCCAGCAGTTTAACCCGGGTAAGGGGCGATGGCTACACCTTC.

The chain is built from TRBV6-5 and TRBJ2-7; 11 bases are a match to TRBD2. The V segment lost 2 bases and the J segment 7 bases; nucleotides outside the gene matches: 7. The germline V gene has CDR1 MNHEY and CDR2 SVGAGI. The CDR3 has 15 residues. The CDR3 loop is CASSYILAGDEEQYF. The CDR3 DNA sequence: TGTGCCAGCAGTTACATACTAGCGGGGGACGAGGAGCAGTACTTC.

The chain links TRBV5-1 to TRBJ2-3; D is ambiguous. Germline CDR1 is SGHRS and CDR2 is YFSETQ. This CDR3 is 13 amino acids long. With 0 bases removed from V and 3 bases from J, the gap between germline ends came to 5 bases. CDR3 amino acids: CASSLGGTDTQYF. The CDR3 region has the DNA TGCGCCAGCAGCTTGGGTGGGACAGATACGCAGTATTTT.

J is TRBJ2-7 and V is TRBV6-5; D uncertain. The CDR3 is 13 residues long. The V gene's germline CDR1 is MNHEY and CDR2 SVGAGI. The germline V and J ends were trimmed by 6 bases and 0 bases, with 9 bases remaining between them. This CDR3 is CASRVLNSYEQYF. The DNA for the CDR3 is TGTGCCAGCAGGGTCCTCAACTCCTACGAGCAGTACTTC.

This clone was seen only a few times. V is TRBV12-5 and J is TRBJ1-5, with 11 bases identical to TRBD1. CDR1 and CDR2 (germline): LGHNT, FRNRAP. This CDR3 contains 16 residues. Trimming took 1 base from V and 6 from J; bases not matched to a gene: 5. The CDR3 loop is CASGLGQGQGAQPQHF. The CDR3 region has the DNA TGTGCTAGTGGTTTGGGCCAAGGACAGGGGGCTCAGCCCCAGCATTTT.

The V gene is TRBV5-6, the J gene TRBJ2-3, with 7 bases matching TRBD1. CDR1 and CDR2 from the germline V gene are SGHDT and YYEEEE. The CDR3 extends over 14 amino acids. V gave up 4 bases and J gave up 5 bases; unmatched junction bases: 7. The CDR3 spells CASSRTGREDTQYF. The CDR3 DNA reads as TGTGCCAGCAGCCGGACAGGCCGGGAAGATACGCAGTATTTT.

The chain is built from TRBV5-6 and TRBJ1-1; D is uncertain. Trimming removed 2 bases from V and 2 bases from J, with 13 bases in between. CDR3 length equals 15 residues. Germline assignment: CDR1 SGHDT and CDR2 YYEEEE. The CDR3 nucleotides are TGTGCCAGCAGCTTCCTAACGACGGGAAACACTGAAGCTTTCTTT. This gives the protein CASSFLTTGNTEAFF.

The V and J genes are TRBV7-2 and TRBJ1-4; D perhaps matches TRBD1 (5 bases). CDR1 is SGHTA and CDR2 is FQGNSA in the germline V gene. The ends were cut back, 5 bases at V and 0 bases at J, with 10 bases in the middle. The length of the CDR3 is 15 residues. This CDR3 is CASSAKTATNEKLFF. The CDR3, as DNA: TGTGCCAGCAGCGCCAAGACAGCAACTAATGAAAAACTGTTTTTT.

The chain combines TRBV19 with TRBJ2-4; 14 bases line up with TRBD2. J gave up 1 base and V 5 bases, and 7 bases lay outside the gene matches. The CDR3 contains 18 residues. The germline CDR1 and CDR2 sequences are LNHDA and SQIVND (reference sequence). The CDR3 sequence: CASSPGTSGGWAKNIQYF. In DNA, the CDR3 is TGTGCCAGTAGTCCGGGGACTAGCGGGGGATGGGCCAAAAACATTCAGTACTTC. The full variable domain, rest sourced from reference TRBV19 and TRBJ2-4, is DGGITQSPKYLFRKEGQNVTLSCEQNLNHDAMYWYRQDPGQGLRLIYYSQIVNDFQKGDIAEGYSVSREKKESFPLTVTSAQKNPTAFYLCASSPGTSGGWAKNIQYFGAGTRLSVL.

This clone was found a few times. The gene calls are TRBV2 and TRBJ1-1; D perhaps matches TRBD1 (6 bases). The CDR3 is made up of 13 amino acids. Trimming cost V 6 bases and J 1 base, with 9 bases left between them. The germline gives CDR1 SNHLY, CDR2 FYNNEI. This CDR3 reads CASSGQSNTEAFF. The CDR3 nucleotides read TGTGCCAGCAGCGGACAGTCGAACACTGAAGCTTTCTTT.

The V and J genes are TRBV5-1 and TRBJ2-5; TRBD2 matches at 8 bases. Germline V gives CDR1 SGHRS, CDR2 YFSETQ. The CDR3 runs to 14 residues. The V segment lost 4 bases and the J segment 3 bases; nucleotides outside the gene matches: 5. CDR3 region: CASSPRGVEETQYF. The DNA for the CDR3 is TGCGCCAGCAGCCCGCGGGGGGTTGAAGAGACCCAGTACTTC.

In DNA form, the CDR3 reads TGTGCCAGCAGGAGGACTGATGGCTACACCTTC. This gives the protein CASRRTDGYTF. The J gene is TRBJ1-2, the V gene TRBV12-3 or TRBV12-4; D ambiguous. Trimming pared 6 bases from V and 6 bases from J, leaving 8 bases between. CDR3 length equals 11 residues.

The chain links TRBV6-2 or TRBV6-3 to TRBJ2-7; D may be TRBD2 (5 bases). The V gene lost 5 bases and the J gene lost 3 bases, with 8 bases spanning the gap. The CDR3 consists of 12 residues. Germline loops: CDR1 MNHEY, CDR2 SVGEGT. For the CDR3, the DNA is TGTGCCAGCAGTCCGGACTTCTACGAGCAGTACTTC. As protein: CASSPDFYEQYF.

J is TRBJ2-1 and V is TRBV21-1; no check of the table's D call, TRBD2, against the DNA was made. TRBV21-1 is a listed pseudogene. There are 15 residues in the CDR3. CDR3 DNA: TGTGCCAGCAGCAAAAAGCGGGGGAACCTCAATGAGCAGTTCTTC. It is translated as CASSKKRGNLNEQFF.

The rearrangement links TRBV19 to TRBJ1-1; D is unresolved. Trimming took 6 bases from V and 4 from J, leaving 15 bases between them. This CDR3 has 14 amino acids. Looked up from germline, CDR1 is LNHDA and CDR2 is SQIVND (reference sequence). CDR3 protein: CASRMTVVGTEAFF. CDR3 sequence (DNA): TGTGCCAGTAGGATGACGGTCGTGGGCACTGAAGCTTTCTTT. The whole variable domain, remainder taken from reference TRBV19 and TRBJ1-1, is DGGITQSPKYLFRKEGQNVTLSCEQNLNHDAMYWYRQDPGQGLRLIYYSQIVNDFQKGDIAEGYSVSREKKESFPLTVTSAQKNPTAFYLCASRMTVVGTEAFFGQGTRLTVV.

This sequence joins TRBV14 and TRBJ1-3; D not resolved. The CDR3 runs to 11 residues. From germline, CDR1 is SGHDN and CDR2 FVKESK. V dropped 5 bases and J dropped 12 bases, with 11 bases sitting between them. CDR3 region: CASSIPALIYF. CDR3 bases: TGTGCCAGCAGCATTCCGGCCCTCATATATTTT.